The clone carrying this TCR beta chain was picked up a small number of times. Its antigen remains unknown. TCRdb passed the reads through MiXCR, listing each CDR3 protein once. The profile covers about 70,000 distinct CDR3 sequences, with roughly 20% appearing a single time and roughly 63% taken by the ten largest. This entry belongs to a study of T cell repertoires in cytomegalovirus infection. Across the whole study: HLA-B-restricted CMV epitopes that are well studied were used alongside recently identified HLA-C-restricted ones. Public TCR beta signatures marked donors with CMV infection and the matching HLA. Notes on the study in general: The cumulative frequency of public TCR beta families identified carriers of CMV plus the relevant HLA. In two of eight donors, the top clonotype was HLA-C-restricted CMV-specific.

The clonotype comes from a human donor in good health (CMV status not recorded). Some clones in this sample may be carry-over from other donors' samples. The sequencing here drew on CD8+ T cells from cultured PBMCs, taken from culture after CMV antigen stimulation.

The CDR3 DNA follows: TGTGCCAGCAGTGCGTCTGTGGGACAGAGCTCCTACAATGAGCAGTTCTTC. Amino acid sequence: CASSASVGQSSYNEQFF. The chain has TRBV2 and TRBJ2-1; 7 nucleotides match TRBD1. V lost 4 bases and J lost 0; bases outside the gene matches: 9. CDR1 is SNHLY, CDR2 FYNNEI, per germline. This CDR3 region has 17 residues.